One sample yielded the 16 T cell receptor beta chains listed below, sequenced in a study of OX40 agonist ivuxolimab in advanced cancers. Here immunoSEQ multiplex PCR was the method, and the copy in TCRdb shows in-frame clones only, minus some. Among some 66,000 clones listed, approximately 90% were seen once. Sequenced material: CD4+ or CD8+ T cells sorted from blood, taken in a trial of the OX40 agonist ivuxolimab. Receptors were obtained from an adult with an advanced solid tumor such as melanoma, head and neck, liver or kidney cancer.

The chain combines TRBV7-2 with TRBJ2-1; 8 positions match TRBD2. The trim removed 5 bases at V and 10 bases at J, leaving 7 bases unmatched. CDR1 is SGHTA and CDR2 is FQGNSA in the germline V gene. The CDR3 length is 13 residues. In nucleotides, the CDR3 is TGTGCCAGCAGCACCACAAGCGGGGGAGAGCAGTTCTTC. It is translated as CASSTTSGGEQFF.

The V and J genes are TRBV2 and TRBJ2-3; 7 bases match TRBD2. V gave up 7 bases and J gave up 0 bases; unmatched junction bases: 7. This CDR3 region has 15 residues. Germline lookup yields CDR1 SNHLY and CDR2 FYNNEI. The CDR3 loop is CASTQASGSTDTQYF. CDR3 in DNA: TGTGCCAGCACTCAAGCTAGCGGAAGCACAGATACGCAGTATTTT. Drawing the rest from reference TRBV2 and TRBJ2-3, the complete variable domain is EPEVTQTPSHQVTQMGQEVILRCVPISNHLYFYWYRQILGQKVEFLVSFYNNEISEKSEIFDDQFSVERPDGSNFTLKIRSTKLEDSAMYFCASTQASGSTDTQYFGPGTRLTVL.

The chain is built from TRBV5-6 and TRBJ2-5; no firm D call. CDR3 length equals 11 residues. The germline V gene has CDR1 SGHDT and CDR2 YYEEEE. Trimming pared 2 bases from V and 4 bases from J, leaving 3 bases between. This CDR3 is CASSFSETQYF. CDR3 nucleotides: TGTGCCAGCAGCTTTTCAGAGACCCAGTACTTC.

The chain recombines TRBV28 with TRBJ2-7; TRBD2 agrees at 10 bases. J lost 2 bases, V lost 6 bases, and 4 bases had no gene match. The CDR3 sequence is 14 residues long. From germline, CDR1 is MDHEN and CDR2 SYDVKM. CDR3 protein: CASRLAGDTYEQYF. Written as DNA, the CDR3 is TGTGCCAGCAGGCTAGCGGGGGATACCTACGAGCAGTACTTC.

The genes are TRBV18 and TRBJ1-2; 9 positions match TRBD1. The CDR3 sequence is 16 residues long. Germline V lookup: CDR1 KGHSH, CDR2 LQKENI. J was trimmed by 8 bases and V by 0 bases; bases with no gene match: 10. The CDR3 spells CASSPPSGQGYRGYTF. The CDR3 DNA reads TGTGCCAGCTCACCACCTTCAGGACAGGGGTACCGGGGCTACACCTTC.

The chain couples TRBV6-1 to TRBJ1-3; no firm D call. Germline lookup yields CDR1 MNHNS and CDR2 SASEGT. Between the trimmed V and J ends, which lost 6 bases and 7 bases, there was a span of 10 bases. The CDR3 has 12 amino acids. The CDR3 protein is CASSKQGNTIYF. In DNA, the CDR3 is TGTGCCAGCAGCAAACAAGGGAACACCATATATTTT.

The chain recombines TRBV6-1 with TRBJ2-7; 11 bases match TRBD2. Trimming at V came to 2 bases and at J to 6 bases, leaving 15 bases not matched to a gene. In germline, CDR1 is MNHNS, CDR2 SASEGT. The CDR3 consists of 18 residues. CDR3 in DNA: TGTGCCAGCAGTGAACTTCCGGGACTAGCGGTCCCGCGGCGCGAGCAGTACTTC. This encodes CASSELPGLAVPRREQYF.

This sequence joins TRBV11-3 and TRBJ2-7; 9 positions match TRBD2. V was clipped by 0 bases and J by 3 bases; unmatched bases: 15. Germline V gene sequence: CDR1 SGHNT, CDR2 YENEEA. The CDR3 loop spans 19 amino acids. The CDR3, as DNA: TGTGCCAGCAGCTTAGATCAGGGCGGAACTAGCGGGTTTCTCTACGAGCAGTACTTC. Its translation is CASSLDQGGTSGFLYEQYF.

The DNA for the CDR3 is TGCAGTGCTTCCCAGGATGAGCAGTTCTTC. It codes for CSASQDEQFF. The chain employs TRBV20-1 and TRBJ2-1; D unresolved. Germline CDR1 is DFQATT and CDR2 is SNEGSKA (reference sequence). V was cut by 5 bases and J by 8 bases, with 7 bases left in between. This CDR3 is 10 amino acids long.

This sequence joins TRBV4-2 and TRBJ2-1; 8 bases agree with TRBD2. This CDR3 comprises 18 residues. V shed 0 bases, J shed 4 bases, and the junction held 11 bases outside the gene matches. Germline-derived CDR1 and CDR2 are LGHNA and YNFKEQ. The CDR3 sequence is CASSQDPGLAGSYNEQFF. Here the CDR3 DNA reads TGTGCCAGCAGCCAAGATCCCGGTTTAGCGGGATCGTACAATGAGCAGTTCTTC.

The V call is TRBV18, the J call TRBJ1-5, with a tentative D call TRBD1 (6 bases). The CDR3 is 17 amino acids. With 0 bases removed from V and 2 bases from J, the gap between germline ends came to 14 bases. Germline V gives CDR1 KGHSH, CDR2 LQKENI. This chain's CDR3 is CASSPPTPGVGNQPQHF. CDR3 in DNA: TGTGCCAGCTCACCACCAACTCCAGGGGTAGGCAATCAGCCCCAGCATTTT.

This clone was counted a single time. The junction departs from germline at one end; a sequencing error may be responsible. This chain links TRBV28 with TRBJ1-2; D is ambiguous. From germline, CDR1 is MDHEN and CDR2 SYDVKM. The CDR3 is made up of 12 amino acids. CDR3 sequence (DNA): TGCGCAGCGCTTAACGAAGGCTATGGCTACACCTTC. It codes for CAALNEGYGYTF.

In DNA, the CDR3 is TGTGCCAGCAGCTTCTCTGGCCAAGAGACCCAGTACTTC. Protein: CASSFSGQETQYF. The genes are TRBV7-2 and TRBJ2-5; no clear D gene. The CDR3 has 13 residues. Trimming stripped 3 bases from V and 1 base from J, with 6 bases between. Germline V gene sequence: CDR1 SGHTA, CDR2 FQGNSA.

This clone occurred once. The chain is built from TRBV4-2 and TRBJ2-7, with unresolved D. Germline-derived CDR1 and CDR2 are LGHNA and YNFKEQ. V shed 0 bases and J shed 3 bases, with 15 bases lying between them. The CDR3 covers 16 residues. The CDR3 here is CASSQDVTASHYEQYF. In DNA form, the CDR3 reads TGTGCCAGCAGCCAAGATGTCACAGCTTCTCACTACGAGCAGTACTTC.

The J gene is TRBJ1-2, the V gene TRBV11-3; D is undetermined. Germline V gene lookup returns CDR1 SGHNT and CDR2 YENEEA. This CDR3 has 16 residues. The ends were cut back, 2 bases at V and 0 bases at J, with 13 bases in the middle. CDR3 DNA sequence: TGTGCCAGCAGCTTAAAATCCGACTTCACTAACTATGGCTACACCTTC. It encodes CASSLKSDFTNYGYTF.

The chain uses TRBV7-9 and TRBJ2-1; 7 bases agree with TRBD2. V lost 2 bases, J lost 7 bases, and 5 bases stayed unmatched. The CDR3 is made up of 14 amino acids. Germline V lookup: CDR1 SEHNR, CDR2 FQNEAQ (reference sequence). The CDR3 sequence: CASSLLADLNEQFF. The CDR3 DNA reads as TGTGCCAGCAGCTTACTAGCGGACCTGAATGAGCAGTTCTTC.